This entry concerns a single T cell receptor (beta chain). Its antigen is unknown. This sample was taken from a study of cytomegalovirus exposure and HLA in healthy donors. Whole-study context: Unique TCRs from HLA-typed donors, 65 million to 85 million of them, were held in an early data release.

In germline, CDR1 is SEHNR, CDR2 FQNEAQ (reference sequence). The CDR3 is made up of 14 amino acids. The germline V and J ends were trimmed by 6 bases and 3 bases, with 14 bases remaining between them. Study results and limitations: The authors later linked a missense DCLRE1C variant to TCR beta V- and J-gene trimming.

PCR employed 60 Vbeta and 13 Jbeta primers. Sequenced by immunoSEQ multiplex PCR; TCRdb stores in-frame clones only, minus some. The sample holds roughly 100,000 clones. Material for sequencing was PBMCs. The chain carries TRBV7-9 and TRBJ1-2; D ambiguous. The receptor was isolated from a man between 50 and 59 years old in good health and CMV-seronegative. CDR3 loop: CASSSRNEDYGYTF. In DNA form, the CDR3 reads TGTGCCAGCAGTTCAAGAAATGAGGACTATGGCTACACCTTC. The entire variable domain, with the rest obtained from reference TRBV7-9 and TRBJ1-2, is as follows: DTGVSQNPRHKITKRGQNVTFRCDPISEHNRLYWYRQTLGQGPEFLTYFQNEAQLEKSRLLSDRFSAERPKGSFSTLEIQRTEQGDSAMYLCASSSRNEDYGYTFGSGTRLTVV.